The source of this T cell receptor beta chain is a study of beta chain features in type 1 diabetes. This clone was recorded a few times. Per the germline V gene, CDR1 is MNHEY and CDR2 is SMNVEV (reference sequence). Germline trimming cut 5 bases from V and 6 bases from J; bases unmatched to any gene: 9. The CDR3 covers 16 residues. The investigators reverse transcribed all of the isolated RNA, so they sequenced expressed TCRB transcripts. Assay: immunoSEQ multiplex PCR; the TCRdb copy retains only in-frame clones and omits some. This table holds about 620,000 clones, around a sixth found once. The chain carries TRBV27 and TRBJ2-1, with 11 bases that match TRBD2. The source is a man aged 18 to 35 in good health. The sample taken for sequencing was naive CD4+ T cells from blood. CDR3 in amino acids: CASSSSLAGGRNEQFF. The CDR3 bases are TGTGCCAGCAGTAGCTCCCTAGCGGGGGGCCGCAATGAGCAGTTCTTC.